This T cell receptor (beta chain) was identified in a study of somatic mutations in cytotoxic T cells in rheumatoid arthritis. Study background: Purity of nearly 100% was reached when some V beta antibody-stained T-cell populations were flow-sorted, including V beta1+ cells sequenced for TCRB. Points from the study as a whole: The study found CD8+ clonality increased with age in rheumatoid arthritis patients, not healthy controls.

Produced via immunoSEQ multiplex PCR; TCRdb's table is partial and in-frame only. The sample lists approximately 23,000 clones, 78% occurring once. In this sample, this clone turned up a few times. Its specificity is not known. Positive magnetic bead selection isolated CD4+ and CD8+ cells, and flow cytometry checked purity. This receptor was taken from an adult with rheumatoid arthritis. Sequenced input: CD8+ T cells sorted from blood.

The CDR3 protein is CASGASGSNTGELFF. For the CDR3, the DNA is TGTGCCAGTGGAGCAAGCGGGAGCAACACCGGGGAGCTGTTTTTT. The chain employs TRBV19 and TRBJ2-2; 8 bases align to TRBD2. This CDR3 comprises 15 residues. V shed 8 bases and J 2 bases; nucleotides not matched to a gene: 7. In germline, CDR1 is LNHDA, CDR2 SQIVND (reference sequence).